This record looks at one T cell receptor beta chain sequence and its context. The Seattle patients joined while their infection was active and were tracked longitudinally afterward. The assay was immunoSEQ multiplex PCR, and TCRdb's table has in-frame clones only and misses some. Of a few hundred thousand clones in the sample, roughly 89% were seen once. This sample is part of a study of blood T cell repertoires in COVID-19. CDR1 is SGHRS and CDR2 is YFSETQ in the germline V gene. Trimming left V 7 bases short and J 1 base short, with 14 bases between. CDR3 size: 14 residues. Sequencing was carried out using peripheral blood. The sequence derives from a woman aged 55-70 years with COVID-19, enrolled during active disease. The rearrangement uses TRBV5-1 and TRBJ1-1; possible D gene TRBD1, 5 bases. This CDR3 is CASGEGLSNTEAFF. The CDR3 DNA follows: TGCGCCAGCGGAGAGGGACTTTCGAACACTGAAGCTTTCTTT.